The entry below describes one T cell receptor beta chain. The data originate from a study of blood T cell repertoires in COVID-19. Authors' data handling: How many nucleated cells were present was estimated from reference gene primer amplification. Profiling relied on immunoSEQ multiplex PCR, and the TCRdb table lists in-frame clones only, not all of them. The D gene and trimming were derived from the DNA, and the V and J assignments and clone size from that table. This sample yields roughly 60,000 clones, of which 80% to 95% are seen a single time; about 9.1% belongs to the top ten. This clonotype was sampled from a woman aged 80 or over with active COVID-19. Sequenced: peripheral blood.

The CDR3 nucleotides read TGTGCCAGCAGAACGTCAGGGGGGAACACCATATATTTT. Protein: CASRTSGGNTIYF. The chain links TRBV12-3 or TRBV12-4 to TRBJ1-3, with TRBD1 identical over 7 bases. V trimming: 6 bases; J trimming: 7 bases; junction bases outside the gene matches: 6. The CDR3 contains 13 residues.